This T cell receptor beta chain is from a study of beta chain features in type 1 diabetes. Background on the study: Patients were similar to healthy donors in age and gender (as well as in cell yields).

Expressed TCRB transcripts were sequenced because the isolated RNA had all been reverse transcribed beforehand. Generated by immunoSEQ multiplex PCR, the TCRdb table keeps only in-frame clones and is missing some. The sample has about 250,000 clones, 13% to 15% seen once; the top ten hold approximately 0.024%. This CDR3 is built from 13 residues. This clone was found many times. The chain couples TRBV21-1 to TRBJ2-7; the D call in the table, TRBD2, was not verified against the DNA. TRBV21-1 is given as a pseudogene. The sequencing sample was made of naive CD4+ T cells from blood. This sequence originates from a woman in her thirties or forties in good health. DNA of the CDR3: TGTGCCAGCAGCAGGGGGGAGTTCTACGAGCAGTACTTC. Amino acids: CASSRGEFYEQYF.